This TCR beta chain stems from a study of blood T cells in healthy people across ages. Primers used in a second PCR of about 7 to 12 cycles were a sample-barcoded 5' primer and a J-beta primer mix. One entry per CDR3 protein, called by TCRdb with MiXCR from the 5' RACE reads. The table shows 1.5 million or so distinct CDR3 sequences, with 35% to 45% occurring only once. The CDR3 covers 15 residues. CDR1 and CDR2 from the germline V gene are MDHEN and SYDVKM. Trimming removed 6 bases from V and 1 base from J; junction bases left unmatched: 5. The rearrangement joins TRBV28 to TRBJ2-2, with 7 bases matching TRBD1. The clonotype was recovered from a woman under 30 in good health. Sequencing input: blood. Here the CDR3 DNA reads TGTGCCAGCAGAGAGAGACAGGGGAACACCGGGGAGCTGTTTTTT. This codes for CASRERQGNTGELFF.